In this sample, the clone carrying this TCR beta chain turned up a few times. No antigen is known for it. This CDR3 is 11 amino acids long. Trimming took off 9 bases at V and 6 bases at J, with 9 bases between the two ends. Germline CDR1 reads SNHLY; CDR2 reads FYNNEI. The sample is drawn from a study of T cells in Graves' hyperthyroidism and ophthalmopathy. General observations from the study: Among thyroid clonotypes expanded above 0.001, most also appeared in blood.

RNA transcripts served as the template for amplifying TCR beta CDR3 regions. RT-PCR in the first round (using the HTBI primer set) targeted the TCR CDR3. TCRdb re-analysed the multiplex PCR reads in MiXCR, keeping a single row per CDR3 protein. The sample lists a few hundred thousand distinct CDR3 sequences; approximately 18% were seen once. This clonotype was sampled from a woman aged 45-60 years with Graves' hyperthyroidism. This chain joins TRBV2 and TRBJ2-4, with D possibly being TRBD1 or TRBD2 (5 bases each). Material for sequencing was blood. Here the CDR3 DNA reads TGTGCCAGTGGGGGAAGAAACATTCAGTACTTC. Translated: CASGGRNIQYF.